Listed below are T cell receptor beta chains from one sample, sequenced in a study of identical twins. Each CDR3 protein gets one entry after TCRdb re-called the 5' RACE reads with MiXCR. The sample contains 1.5 million to 2 million distinct CDR3 sequences, under 35% of which appear only once. The sequencing input was cord blood. These receptors were collected from a newborn girl in good health. Each CDR3 is given with its conserved first and last residue. A D gene is named only where the DNA matches it firmly. Rows give clone size only sometimes, using once, few, many, or a class for an expanded clone.

J | size | D | V | DNA | CDR3
TRBJ2-7 | - | TRBD2 | TRBV7-8 | TGTGCCAGCATCTCTGGGAGGGCGGTCCGCGGCGAGCAGTACTTC | CASISGRAVRGEQYF
TRBJ2-5 | few | TRBD2 | TRBV4-2 | TGTGCCAGCAGCCAAACTAGCGGGAGAGGTGGGGAGACCCAGTACTTC | CASSQTSGRGGETQYF
TRBJ2-1 | few | TRBD2 | TRBV11-2 | TGTGCCAGCAGCCGATATCGGACTAGCGGGAGGTGGTATGAGCAGTTCTTC | CASSRYRTSGRWYEQFF
TRBJ2-7 | - | - | TRBV28 | TGTGCCAGCAGTCCTCAAAGGGTCGAGCAGTACTTC | CASSPQRVEQYF
TRBJ1-2 | - | TRBD1 | TRBV10-2 | TGCGCCAGCCGTCATCGTCTCCTCTCCCGGGACAGGGGGCAAAGGGAGTATGGCTACACCTTC | CASRHRLLSRDRGQREYGYTF
TRBJ1-1 | - | - | TRBV5-6 | TGTGCCAGCAGCTTGTTAGGGAACACTGTAGCTTTCTTT | CASSLLGNTVAFF
TRBJ2-7 | - | TRBD2 | TRBV3-1 | TGTGCCAGCAGCCAAGGAGCGGGGGGTTACTACAATGAGCAGTACTTC | CASSQGAGGYYNEQYF
TRBJ1-2 | - | - | TRBV12-3/TRBV12-4 | TGTGCCAGCACCACTGGAACAGGTTTTGACTACACCTTC | CASTTGTGFDYTF
TRBJ2-3 | - | - | TRBV20-1 | TGCAGTGCTTGTTCGGGCGCAGAAGATACGCAGTATTTT | CSACSGAEDTQYF
TRBJ1-2 | - | TRBD1 | TRBV29-1 | TGCAGCGTTCTCCCGGGACAGAGTGGCTACACCTTC | CSVLPGQSGYTF
TRBJ2-6 | - | - | TRBV5-1 | TGCGCCAGCAGCCTCGCAGGGGGGGGATCTGGGGCCAACGTCCTGACTTTC | CASSLAGGGSGANVLTF
TRBJ2-3 | few | TRBD2 | TRBV10-3 | TGTGCCATCAGCTGGACTAGCGGGGCCACAGATACGCAGTATTTT | CAISWTSGATDTQYF
TRBJ2-1 | - | - | TRBV19 | TGTGCCAGTAGTATTCTAGGGGTCGGTGGGTACAATGAGCAGTTCTTC | CASSILGVGGYNEQFF
TRBJ1-1 | - | - | TRBV20-1 | TGCAGTGCTAAAGACAGTCGGGGCACTGAAGCTTTCTTT | CSAKDSRGTEAFF
TRBJ2-3 | few | - | TRBV27 | TGTGCCAGCAGTTTAAAACATACGCAGTATTTT | CASSLKHTQYF
TRBJ2-3 | few | - | TRBV27 | TGTGCCAGCAGTCCCTCCAGAGGCCGGGGAGATACGCAGTATTTT | CASSPSRGRGDTQYF